This paragraph reports one T cell receptor (beta chain). The antigen is undetermined. Via MiXCR, TCRdb re-called the 5' RACE reads, giving one row per CDR3 protein. The data show a few hundred thousand distinct CDR3 sequences, approximately 10% seen once. This entry comes from a study of T cells after yellow fever vaccination. Overall study: Preparation of fractions with low cell numbers was performed using SMART-Seq v4 Ultra Low Input. Study-wide findings and caveats: Among primary-vaccination clones, most reappeared after the booster, at about 95% for CD4 and 85% to 90% for CD8. Abundant clonotypes (contaminants from the bulk population) could be present in FACS-sorted repertoires.

The starting material was CD4+ T cells sorted from PBMCs, obtained 5 days after the yellow fever booster vaccination. The origin of this receptor is a man between 18 and 35 years old who received the YFV17D yellow fever vaccine.

The CDR3 loop reads CASSRDGKNYGYTF. CDR3 DNA: TGTGCCAGTAGCAGGGACGGCAAGAACTATGGCTACACCTTC. The chain combines TRBV19 with TRBJ1-2; D perhaps matches TRBD1 (5 bases). Trimming pared 6 bases from V and 2 bases from J, leaving 13 bases between. Germline CDR1 and CDR2: LNHDA and SQIVND (reference sequence). The CDR3 extends over 14 amino acids. The full variable domain, with the rest looked up from reference TRBV19 and TRBJ1-2, is DGGITQSPKYLFRKEGQNVTLSCEQNLNHDAMYWYRQDPGQGLRLIYYSQIVNDFQKGDIAEGYSVSREKKESFPLTVTSAQKNPTAFYLCASSRDGKNYGYTFGSGTRLTVV.